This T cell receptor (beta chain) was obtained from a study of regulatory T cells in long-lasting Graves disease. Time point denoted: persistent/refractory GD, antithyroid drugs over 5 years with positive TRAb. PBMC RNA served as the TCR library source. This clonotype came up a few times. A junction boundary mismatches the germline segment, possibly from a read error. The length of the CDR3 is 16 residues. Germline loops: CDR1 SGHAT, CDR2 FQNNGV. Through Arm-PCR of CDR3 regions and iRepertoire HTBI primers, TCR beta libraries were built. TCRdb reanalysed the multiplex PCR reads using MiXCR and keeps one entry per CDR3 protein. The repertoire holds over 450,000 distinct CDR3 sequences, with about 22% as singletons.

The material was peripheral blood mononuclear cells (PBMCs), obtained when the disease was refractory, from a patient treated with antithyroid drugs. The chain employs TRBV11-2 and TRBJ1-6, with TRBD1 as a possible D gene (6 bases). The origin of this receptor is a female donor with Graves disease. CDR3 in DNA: TGTGCCAGCAGCTTTGGGGGGGGCTCCTTTAATTCACCCCTCCACTTT. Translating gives CASSFGGGSFNSPLHF.